One and the same sample provided the 20 T cell receptor beta chains below, sequenced in a study of blood T cell repertoires in COVID-19. The protocol was immunoSEQ multiplex PCR, while the TCRdb copy is restricted to in-frame clones and leaves out a portion. The sample has tens of thousands of clones, about 90% seen once; the top ten hold around 2%. Sequencing was performed on peripheral blood. These receptor sequences come from a man in his 60s with acute or convalescent COVID-19.

The genes are TRBV9 and TRBJ2-7, with D possibly being TRBD1 (5 bases). V was cut by 4 bases and J by 5 bases, with 28 bases left in between. This CDR3 is built from 18 residues. The germline CDR1 and CDR2 sequences are SGDLS and YYNGEE. CDR3 in amino acids: CASSPHPNIGVNRDEQYF. The CDR3 nucleotides are TGTGCCAGCAGCCCCCACCCCAATATAGGGGTGAATCGGGACGAGCAGTACTTC.

This clone was found once. The rearrangement uses TRBV7-9 and TRBJ1-1; weak D call: TRBD1 (5 bases). Germline V gene data show CDR1 as SEHNR and CDR2 as FQNEAQ (reference sequence). V was pared by 5 bases and J by 0 bases, with 13 bases between. The CDR3 is made up of 15 amino acids. DNA for the CDR3: TGTGCCAGCAGCATCACAGGCGCTATGAACACTGAAGCTTTCTTT. This gives the protein CASSITGAMNTEAFF.

The table lists this clone with a count of one. The chain links TRBV6-1 to TRBJ2-6; D unclear. This CDR3 comprises 12 residues. In germline, CDR1 is MNHNS, CDR2 SASEGT. V lost 2 bases, J lost 15 bases, and 11 bases lay in between. CDR3 residues: CASSEPSIGLTF. CDR3 nucleotides: TGTGCCAGCAGTGAACCGAGTATTGGCCTGACTTTC.

The chain employs TRBV5-1 and TRBJ2-2; 9 bases line up with TRBD1. Germline V lookup: CDR1 SGHRS, CDR2 YFSETQ. This CDR3 region has 17 residues. J was trimmed by 6 bases and V by 4 bases; bases with no gene match: 13. The CDR3 DNA is TGCGCCAGCAGCCCAAGGGGACAGGGCGGTTTTCCCGGGGAGCTGTTTTTT. It translates to CASSPRGQGGFPGELFF.

This clone was recorded once. This chain links TRBV15 with TRBJ1-4, with TRBD1 identical over 8 bases. Germline-derived CDR1 and CDR2 are LNHNV and YYDKDF (reference sequence). The CDR3 sequence is 15 residues long. Germline trimming cut 1 base from V and 8 bases from J; bases unmatched to any gene: 6. DNA of the CDR3: TGTGCCACCAGCAGAGCGGAGGCAGGGGGCGAAAAACTGTTTTTT. This gives the protein CATSRAEAGGEKLFF.

The chain couples TRBV27 to TRBJ2-5; D uncertain. The ends were cut back, 7 bases at V and 2 bases at J, with 11 bases in the middle. The CDR3 has 13 amino acids. The V gene's germline CDR1 is MNHEY and CDR2 SMNVEV (reference sequence). CDR3 sequence: CASTTQEQETQYF. In nucleotides, the CDR3 is TGTGCCAGCACCACCCAGGAACAAGAGACCCAGTACTTC.

This clone was recorded only once. This chain uses TRBV3-1 (or the pseudogene TRBV3-2) with TRBJ2-7; D gene ambiguous. Germline CDR1 reads LGHDT; CDR2 reads YNNKEL (reference sequence). This CDR3 contains 14 residues. V dropped 0 bases and J dropped 5 bases, with 11 bases sitting between them. This CDR3 reads CASSQDRGEDEQYF. CDR3 nucleotides: TGTGCCAGCAGCCAAGATCGAGGAGAAGACGAGCAGTACTTC.

The gene calls are TRBV27 and TRBJ1-6, with 10 bases lining up with TRBD1. CDR1 MNHEY and CDR2 SMNVEV come from the germline V gene (reference sequence). J was trimmed by 9 bases and V by 0 bases; bases with no gene match: 5. This CDR3 spans 16 amino acids. CDR3 nucleotide sequence: TGTGCCAGCAGTTTATCGATTGGGACAGGGGTTTCACCCCTCCACTTT. Its translation is CASSLSIGTGVSPLHF.

The chain links TRBV11-3 to TRBJ2-7, with a possible D match to TRBD1 (6 bases). The CDR3 runs 11 residues. Germline V CDR1 and CDR2: SGHNT, YENEEA. The V end lost 3 bases, the J end lost 10 bases, and 10 bases lay between the germline ends. The CDR3 sequence is CASSLLGAQYF. CDR3 coding DNA: TGTGCCAGCAGCTTGTTGGGGGCCCAGTACTTC.

Here the CDR3 reads CASSLSGRNQETQYF. The CDR3 DNA reads as TGTGCCAGCAGCCTTAGCGGGAGGAACCAAGAGACCCAGTACTTC. V is TRBV5-5 and J is TRBJ2-5; 10 bases align to TRBD2. Trimming removed 4 bases from V and 0 bases from J; junction bases left unmatched: 3. Per germline, CDR1 SGHKS and CDR2 YYEKEE (reference sequence). The CDR3 is made up of 15 amino acids.

This clone was counted a single time. The chain has TRBV19 and TRBJ2-7; D might be TRBD1 (6 bases). The CDR3 loop spans 13 amino acids. The V gene's germline CDR1 is LNHDA and CDR2 SQIVND (reference sequence). Trimming removed 3 bases from V and 2 bases from J, with 8 bases in between. This CDR3 reads CASSIDRTYEQYF. In DNA form, the CDR3 reads TGTGCCAGTAGTATCGACAGGACCTACGAGCAGTACTTC.

This clone was detected only once. The chain has TRBV6-2 or TRBV6-3 and TRBJ2-1, with TRBD2 matching over 10 bases. The germline CDR1 and CDR2 sequences are MNHEY and SVGEGT. V shed 0 bases and J 5 bases; nucleotides not matched to a gene: 19. The CDR3 length is 21 residues. CDR3 coding DNA: TGTGCCAGCAGTTACTCAGGTCGGGCTAGCGGGAGTGGGGGTTACGACAATGAGCAGTTCTTC. Protein: CASSYSGRASGSGGYDNEQFF.

This chain links TRBV9 with TRBJ1-2, with D hard to call. The CDR3 covers 12 residues. V lost 0 bases to trimming and J lost 8 bases, with 8 bases between them. Germline CDR1 and CDR2: SGDLS and YYNGEE. This CDR3 is CASSVVAGGYTF. The CDR3 DNA follows: TGTGCCAGCAGCGTAGTGGCAGGCGGCTACACCTTC.

CDR3 protein: CASSLGGAGRGGYTF. DNA of the CDR3: TGTGCCAGCAGCTTAGGCGGCGCGGGTAGAGGTGGCTACACCTTC. V and J are TRBV5-6 and TRBJ1-2, with unresolved D. The V end lost 2 bases, the J end lost 7 bases, and 18 bases lay between the germline ends. CDR1 is SGHDT and CDR2 is YYEEEE in the germline V gene. The CDR3 totals 15 residues.

The V and J genes are TRBV7-2 and TRBJ2-4, with TRBD2 matching over 8 bases. From germline, CDR1 is SGHTA and CDR2 FQGNSA. V was pared by 0 bases and J by 0 bases, with 19 bases of the junction left unmatched. This CDR3 region has 22 residues. The CDR3 DNA follows: TGTGCCAGCAGCTTAGCCTCCCCCTCCAAGGCGACGGGGGGGCTAGCCAAAAACATTCAGTACTTC. This sequence encodes CASSLASPSKATGGLAKNIQYF.

The V call is TRBV11-2, the J call TRBJ2-7, with 7 nucleotides matching TRBD1. This CDR3 spans 15 amino acids. The germline CDR1 and CDR2 sequences are SGHAT and FQNNGV. After removal of 0 bases from V and 6 bases from J, the junction contained 8 bases not matched to a gene. The CDR3: CASSLESDRAGEQYF. The CDR3, as DNA: TGTGCCAGCAGCTTAGAAAGCGACAGGGCGGGCGAGCAGTACTTC. The full variable domain, in which reference TRBV11-2 and TRBJ2-7 provide the parts outside the CDR3, is EAGVAQSPRYKIIEKRQSVAFWCNPISGHATLYWYQQILGQGPKLLIQFQNNGVVDDSQLPKDRFSAERLKGVDSTLKIQPAKLEDSAVYLCASSLESDRAGEQYFGPGTRLTVT.

The chain has TRBV5-1 and TRBJ2-5; possibly TRBD1 for D (6 bases). Trimming took off 4 bases at V and 3 bases at J, with 10 bases between the two ends. The germline V gene has CDR1 SGHRS and CDR2 YFSETQ. The CDR3 length is 13 residues. The CDR3 DNA follows: TGCGCCAGCAGCCAAAGGACAGAAGAGACCCAGTACTTC. This sequence encodes CASSQRTEETQYF.

This chain uses TRBV5-1 with TRBJ1-1; a weak D match, TRBD1 (5 bases). The V gene lost 1 base and the J gene lost 5 bases, with 15 bases spanning the gap. Germline CDR1 SGHRS, CDR2 YFSETQ. This CDR3 contains 15 residues. DNA of the CDR3: TGCGCCAGCAGCTTGTCGGGGGAATCGGGAACTGAAGCTTTCTTT. Protein: CASSLSGESGTEAFF.

This chain links TRBV28 with TRBJ2-5; maybe TRBD2 (6 bases). The CDR3 totals 16 residues. Germline CDR1 and CDR2: MDHEN and SYDVKM. The V end lost 5 bases, the J end lost 2 bases, and 18 bases lay between the germline ends. CDR3 sequence reads: CASSPGGARGQETQYF. The CDR3 DNA reads TGTGCCAGCAGTCCCGGCGGGGCACGGGGGCAAGAGACCCAGTACTTC. Full variable domain (rest looked up from reference TRBV28 and TRBJ2-5): DVKVTQSSRYLVKRTGEKVFLECVQDMDHENMFWYRQDPGLGLRLIYFSYDVKMKEKGDIPEGYSVSREKKERFSLILESASTNQTSMYLCASSPGGARGQETQYFGPGTRLLVL.

V gene TRBV4-3 combines with J gene TRBJ1-2; the D is unclear. Germline assignment: CDR1 LGHNA and CDR2 YSLEER. V lost 1 base, J lost 0 bases, and 18 bases lay in between. The CDR3 runs 18 residues. The DNA for the CDR3 is TGCGCCAGCAGCCAAGGAATCCGGTCGGGGATCTCTAACTATGGCTACACCTTC. Amino acid sequence: CASSQGIRSGISNYGYTF.